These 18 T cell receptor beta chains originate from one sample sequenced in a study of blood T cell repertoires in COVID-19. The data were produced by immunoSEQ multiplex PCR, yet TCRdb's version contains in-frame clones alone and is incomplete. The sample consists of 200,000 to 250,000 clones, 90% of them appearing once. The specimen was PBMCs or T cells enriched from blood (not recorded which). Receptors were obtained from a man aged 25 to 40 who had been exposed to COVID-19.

The CDR3 is CASSSITGVNTEAFF. CDR3 in DNA: TGCGCCAGCAGCTCCATCACAGGGGTGAACACTGAAGCTTTCTTT. This chain uses TRBV5-1 with TRBJ1-1; 7 nucleotides line up with TRBD1. Germline V gives CDR1 SGHRS, CDR2 YFSETQ. V shed 3 bases and J 0 bases; nucleotides not matched to a gene: 5. The length of the CDR3 is 15 residues.

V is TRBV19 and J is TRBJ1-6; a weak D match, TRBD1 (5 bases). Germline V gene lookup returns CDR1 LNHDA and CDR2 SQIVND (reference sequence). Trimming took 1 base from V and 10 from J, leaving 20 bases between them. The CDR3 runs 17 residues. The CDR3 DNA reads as TGTGCCAGTAGTATAGGTTTCCGGGGGAATGTGGGCTCACCCCTCCACTTT. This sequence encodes CASSIGFRGNVGSPLHF.

CDR3 DNA: TGCGCCAGCAGCTTGGCCACAGGGACCTATGGCTACACCTTC. Residues: CASSLATGTYGYTF. The V call is TRBV5-1, the J call TRBJ1-2; the D gene is possibly TRBD1 (6 bases). There are 14 residues in the CDR3. Germline values: CDR1 SGHRS, CDR2 YFSETQ. The V end was cut by 0 bases, the J end by 4 bases, with 10 bases between.

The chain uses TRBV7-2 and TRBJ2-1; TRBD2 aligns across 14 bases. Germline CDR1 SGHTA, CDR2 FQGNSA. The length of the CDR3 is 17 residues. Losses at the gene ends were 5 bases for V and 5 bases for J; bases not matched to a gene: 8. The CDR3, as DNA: TGTGCCAGCAGCATAGGACTAGCGGGGGGCCCTAACAATGAGCAGTTCTTC. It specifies CASSIGLAGGPNNEQFF.

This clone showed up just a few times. CDR3 region: CASSEPADGGHEQYF. The DNA for the CDR3 is TGTGCCAGCAGTGAACCCGCCGACGGAGGGCACGAGCAGTACTTC. The V gene is TRBV6-1, the J gene TRBJ2-7, with D tentatively TRBD2 (6 bases). Trimming took off 2 bases at V and 5 bases at J, with 16 bases between the two ends. Germline assignment: CDR1 MNHNS and CDR2 SASEGT. The CDR3 is made up of 15 amino acids.

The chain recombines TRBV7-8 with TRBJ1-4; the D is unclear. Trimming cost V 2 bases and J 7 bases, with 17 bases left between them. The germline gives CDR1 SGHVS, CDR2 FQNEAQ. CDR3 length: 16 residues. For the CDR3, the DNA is TGTGCCAGCAGCTTACGGGTCAAGCAGATGGGTGAAAAACTGTTTTTT. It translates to CASSLRVKQMGEKLFF.

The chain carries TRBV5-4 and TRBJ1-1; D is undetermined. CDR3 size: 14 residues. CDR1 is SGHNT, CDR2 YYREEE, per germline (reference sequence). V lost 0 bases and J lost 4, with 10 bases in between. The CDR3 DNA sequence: TGTGCCAGCAGCTTGGAATTTGAGTTCACTGAAGCTTTCTTT. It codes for CASSLEFEFTEAFF.

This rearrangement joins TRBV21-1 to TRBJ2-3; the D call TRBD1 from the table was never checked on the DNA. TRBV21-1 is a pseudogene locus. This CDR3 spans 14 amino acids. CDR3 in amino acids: CASNWRGRTDTQYF. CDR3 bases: TGTGCCAGCAATTGGAGGGGGCGAACAGATACGCAGTATTTT.

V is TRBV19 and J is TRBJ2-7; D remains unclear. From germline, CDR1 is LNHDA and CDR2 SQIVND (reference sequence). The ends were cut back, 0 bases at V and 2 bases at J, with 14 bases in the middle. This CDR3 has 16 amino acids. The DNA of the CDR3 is TGTGCCAGTAGTATAGACCCGGGTCGCTCTACCTACGAGCAGTACTTC. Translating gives CASSIDPGRSTYEQYF.

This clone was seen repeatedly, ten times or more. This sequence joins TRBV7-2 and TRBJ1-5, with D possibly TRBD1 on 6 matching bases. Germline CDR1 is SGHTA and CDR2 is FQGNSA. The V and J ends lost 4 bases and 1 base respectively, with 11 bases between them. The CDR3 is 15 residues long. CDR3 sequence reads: CASSSGGASNQPQHF. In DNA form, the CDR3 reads TGTGCCAGCAGCTCGGGGGGGGCGAGCAATCAGCCCCAGCATTTT. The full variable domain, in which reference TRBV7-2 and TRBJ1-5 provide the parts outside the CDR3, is GAGVSQSPSNKVTEKGKDVELRCDPISGHTALYWYRQSLGQGLEFLIYFQGNSAPDKSGLPSDRFSAERTGGSVSTLTIQRTQQEDSAVYLCASSSGGASNQPQHFGDGTRLSIL.

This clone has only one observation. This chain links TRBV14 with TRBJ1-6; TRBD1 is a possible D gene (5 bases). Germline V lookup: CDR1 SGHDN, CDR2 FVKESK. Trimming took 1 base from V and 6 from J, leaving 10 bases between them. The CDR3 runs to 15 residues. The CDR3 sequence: CASSQGGGVNSPLHF. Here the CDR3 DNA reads TGTGCCAGCAGCCAAGGCGGGGGAGTTAATTCACCCCTCCACTTT.

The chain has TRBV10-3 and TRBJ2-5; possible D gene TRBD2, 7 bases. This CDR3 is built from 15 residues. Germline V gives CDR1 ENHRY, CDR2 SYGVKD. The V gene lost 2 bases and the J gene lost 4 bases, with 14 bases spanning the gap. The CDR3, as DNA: TGTGCCATCAGTGAGACTGGGGGGGGGCTAGAGACCCAGTACTTC. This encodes CAISETGGGLETQYF.

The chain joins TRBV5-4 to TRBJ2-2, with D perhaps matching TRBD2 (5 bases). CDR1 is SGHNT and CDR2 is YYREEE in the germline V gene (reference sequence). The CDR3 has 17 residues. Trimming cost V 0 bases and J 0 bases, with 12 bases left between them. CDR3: CASSLGSGEPNTGELFF. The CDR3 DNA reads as TGTGCCAGCAGCTTGGGATCCGGGGAACCGAACACCGGGGAGCTGTTTTTT.

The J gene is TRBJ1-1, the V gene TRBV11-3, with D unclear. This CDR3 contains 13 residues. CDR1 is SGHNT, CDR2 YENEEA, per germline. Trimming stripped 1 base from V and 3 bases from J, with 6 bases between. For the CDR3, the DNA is TGTGCCAGCAGCTTAGGGGAGGACACTGAAGCTTTCTTT. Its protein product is CASSLGEDTEAFF.

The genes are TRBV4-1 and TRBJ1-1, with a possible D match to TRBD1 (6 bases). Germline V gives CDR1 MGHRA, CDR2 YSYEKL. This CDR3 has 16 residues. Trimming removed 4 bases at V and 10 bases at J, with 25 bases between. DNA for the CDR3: TGCGCCAGCAGCCCCTCTAGGACGAAGGGGGTCCTGTCAGCTTTCTTT. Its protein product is CASSPSRTKGVLSAFF.

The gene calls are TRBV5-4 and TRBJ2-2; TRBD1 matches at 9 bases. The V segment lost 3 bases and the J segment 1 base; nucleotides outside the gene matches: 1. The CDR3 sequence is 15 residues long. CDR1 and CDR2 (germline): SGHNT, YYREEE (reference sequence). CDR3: CASSSDRGNTGELFF. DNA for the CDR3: TGTGCCAGCAGCTCGGACAGGGGGAACACCGGGGAGCTGTTTTTT.

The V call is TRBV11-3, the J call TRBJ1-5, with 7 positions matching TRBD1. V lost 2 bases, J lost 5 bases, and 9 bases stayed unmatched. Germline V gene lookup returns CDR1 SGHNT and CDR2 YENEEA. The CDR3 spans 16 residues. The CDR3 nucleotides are TGTGCCAGCAGCTTATATCCGGGACAGTCATATCAGCCCCAGCATTTT. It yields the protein CASSLYPGQSYQPQHF. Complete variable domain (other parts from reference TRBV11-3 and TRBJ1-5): EAGVVQSPRYKIIEKKQPVAFWCNPISGHNTLYWYLQNLGQGPELLIRYENEEAVDDSQLPKDRFSAERLKGVDSTLKIQPAELGDSAVYLCASSLYPGQSYQPQHFGDGTRLSIL.

In DNA, the CDR3 is TGCGCCAGCAGCGGGAGTGTGGCGTCGGATACGCAGTATTTT. This sequence encodes CASSGSVASDTQYF. The chain combines TRBV5-1 with TRBJ2-3, with D possibly matching TRBD2 (5 bases). Germline V gene lookup returns CDR1 SGHRS and CDR2 YFSETQ. V was clipped by 4 bases and J by 6 bases, with 15 bases between them. The CDR3 contains 14 residues. The full variable domain, with the rest looked up from reference TRBV5-1 and TRBJ2-3, is KAGVTQTPRYLIKTRGQQVTLSCSPISGHRSVSWYQQTPGQGLQFLFEYFSETQRNKGNFPGRFSGRQFSNSRSEMNVSTLELGDSALYLCASSGSVASDTQYFGPGTRLTVL.